This T cell receptor (beta chain) was captured by sequencing in a study of blood T cell repertoires in COVID-19. Sequencing was performed with immunoSEQ multiplex PCR; in TCRdb, only in-frame clones are kept and a portion is missing. The data show roughly 150,000 clones, around 88% seen once. Sequenced input: peripheral blood. The receptor's source is a woman in her 70s who had recovered from COVID-19.

The CDR3 bases are TGTGCCAGCTCACCGGGGGGGGACTCCTACAATGAGCAGTTCTTC. This gives the protein CASSPGGDSYNEQFF. V and J are TRBV18 and TRBJ2-1; 7 bases are shared with TRBD2. Trimming took 3 bases from V and 0 from J; bases not matched to a gene: 2. Germline CDR1 and CDR2: KGHSH and LQKENI. There are 15 residues in the CDR3.